Following are 4 T cell receptor beta chains from one sample sequenced in a study of tumor-infiltrating lymphocytes in localized non-small cell lung cancer. Here immunoSEQ multiplex PCR was the method, and the copy in TCRdb shows in-frame clones only, minus some. The sample holds some 12,000 clones; 78% are singletons and the top ten take over 3.5%. The sequenced material came from lung tumor tissue. All receptors come from a human donor with non-small cell lung cancer.

The chain joins TRBV27 to TRBJ2-3; a possible D gene is TRBD2 (6 bases). V lost 7 bases and J lost 4, with 18 bases in between. The CDR3 has 15 amino acids. From germline, CDR1 is MNHEY and CDR2 SMNVEV (reference sequence). The CDR3 nucleotides are TGTGCCAGCACCCTGGACCGTTGGGGGGCAGATACGCAGTATTTT. Its protein product is CASTLDRWGADTQYF.

This chain links TRBV4-2 with TRBJ2-5, with TRBD2 matching over 13 bases. Germline V gene lookup returns CDR1 LGHNA and CDR2 YNFKEQ. The V segment lost 1 base and the J segment 5 bases; nucleotides outside the gene matches: 13. This CDR3 is 19 amino acids long. CDR3 sequence: CASSQGWTSGGGLAETQYF. The CDR3 DNA reads TGTGCCAGCAGCCAAGGCTGGACTAGCGGGGGCGGATTAGCGGAGACCCAGTACTTC.

The rearrangement links TRBV27 to TRBJ1-2; TRBD1 is a possible D gene (5 bases). Germline V gene sequence: CDR1 MNHEY, CDR2 SMNVEV (reference sequence). With 6 bases removed from V and 6 bases from J, the gap between germline ends came to 20 bases. This CDR3 comprises 15 residues. The CDR3 sequence: CASSALGGRPHGYTF. CDR3 sequence (DNA): TGTGCCAGCAGCGCTCTCGGGGGGAGGCCGCATGGCTACACCTTC.

The chain recombines TRBV7-2 with TRBJ2-7; D not resolved. Germline assignment: CDR1 SGHTA and CDR2 FQGNSA. V was clipped by 5 bases and J by 0 bases, with 5 bases between them. The CDR3 loop spans 12 amino acids. The CDR3 DNA is TGTGCCAGCAGCGCCTACTCCTACGAGCAGTACTTC. Translated: CASSAYSYEQYF. Using reference TRBV7-2 and TRBJ2-7 for the parts outside the CDR3, the full variable domain is GAGVSQSPSNKVTEKGKDVELRCDPISGHTALYWYRQSLGQGLEFLIYFQGNSAPDKSGLPSDRFSAERTGGSVSTLTIQRTQQEDSAVYLCASSAYSYEQYFGPGTRLTVT.